The entry that follows covers one TCR beta chain sequence. This clone was seen only once. The specificity of this receptor is unknown. No much larger clone is present one base from it, and per-base qualities are unavailable. For CDR1 and CDR2, the germline V gene lists SQVTM and ANQGSEA. The V end loses 7 bases and the J end loses 0 bases, and a stretch of 15 bases separates them. Inclusive of the bounding cysteine and phenylalanine, the CDR3 is 15 residues long. Solely the CDR3 DNA is kept, with 45 bases framed from the first base. Collaborating institutions collected whole blood in K2EDTA tubes following their own protocols. For TCRbeta analysis, collaborator samples were shipped as frozen whole blood, as isolated PBMCs, or as DNA extracted from either sample type. The data are from a study of blood T cell repertoires in COVID-19 (TCRdb year 2020). Regarding the complete study: The collaborator samples originated in the United States, Italy and Spain and spanned the acute and convalescent phases of COVID-19. Nearly every sample came with metadata listing a de-identified subject ID, COVID-19 status, age in years and sex. The repertoires were made available in a free public database intended to serve as a resource for research on the immune response to SARS-CoV-2. Where available, HLA class I and class II types were obtained from metadata supplied by the sample provider rather than from assay-based typing. Samples were obtained from the ongoing ImmuneRACE study (first 160 participants) and from over a thousand subjects provided by 6 global collaborators. The material from the prospective study consisted of cDNA or gDNA derived from T cells, B-cell-depleted T cells, or PBMCs. Subjects who had been exposed to COVID-19, were actively infected with it, or had recovered from it provided the deeply sampled blood TCRbeta repertoires that made up the dataset. Beyond this particular receptor, the publication reports: How much clinical and demographic metadata was included differed by source and by participant, and the metadata was provided uncurated.

The immunoSEQ Assay, a bias-controlled multiplex PCR, was used to amplify TCRbeta CDR3 regions from genomic DNA. In the source study's methods: The number of nucleated cells in each sample was estimated by amplification of reference gene primers within the assay. To quantify the absolute abundance of each unique TCRbeta CDR3 rearrangement, sequence reads were collapsed and filtered. For each sample, productive Simpson clonality was calculated by taking the square root of Simpson's diversity index across productive rearrangements. What TCRdb holds here is the immuneACCESS table cut down to in-frame rearrangements. Part of the clones is not present; checked against another copy, under half of the missing clones reflect an unresolved V gene, and the others are unexplained. That table is the source of V, J and clone size, and D and trimming were worked out from the DNA. This sample lists roughly 88,000 clones; roughly 80% were detected once. Approximately 15% of the sample comes from the top ten.

The specimen sequenced was peripheral blood. Recombination connected TRBV29-1 to TRBJ1-4; matching of 5 bases hints at TRBD1 as the D gene. The receptor was isolated from a woman of 80 years or more with active or convalescent COVID-19. CDR3 loop: CSAGPGLSTNEKLFF. The nucleotides are TGCAGCGCCGGCCCAGGGCTCTCAACTAATGAAAAACTGTTTTTT.